This TCR beta chain was obtained from a study of blood T cell repertoires in COVID-19. Data came from immunoSEQ multiplex PCR; TCRdb stores just in-frame clones and leaves some out. The sample lists 100,000 to 150,000 clones, about 72% occurring once. The CDR3 has 15 amino acids. V lost 2 bases and J lost 1, with 10 bases in between. Looked up from germline, CDR1 is MNHEY and CDR2 is SVGEGT. The sample consisted of peripheral blood. V is TRBV6-2 or TRBV6-3 and J is TRBJ2-3, with D possibly TRBD2 on 7 matching bases. The sequence derives from a woman in her seventies with acute or convalescent COVID-19. The CDR3: CASSYGGGRTDTQYF. CDR3 DNA sequence: TGTGCCAGCAGTTACGGCGGGGGCCGCACAGATACGCAGTATTTT.